The entry below describes one T cell receptor (beta chain). Its antigen is as yet unknown. One entry per CDR3 protein, called by TCRdb with MiXCR from the reads. The sample lists some 310,000 distinct CDR3 sequences; roughly 25% were seen once. Trimming left V 2 bases short and J 4 bases short, with 8 bases between. Germline values: CDR1 LNHDA, CDR2 SQIVND (reference sequence). This CDR3 has 13 residues. These data come from a study of T cell repertoires in cytomegalovirus infection. On the study more broadly: CMV epitopes in the study were HLA-C-restricted (recently identified) and HLA-B-restricted (well studied).

Study outcomes and limitations: The ex vivo response was dominated by HLA-C-restricted CMV-specific TCR beta clonotypes.

This TCR was sampled from a human donor in good health (CMV status not recorded). Some clones in this sample may be carry-over from other donors' samples. The source was cultured PBMCs, collected from culture after CMV antigen stimulation. The J gene is TRBJ2-5, the V gene TRBV19; unclear D gene. This CDR3 is CASSIRLPETQYF. CDR3 nucleotide sequence: TGTGCCAGTAGTATACGCCTCCCAGAGACCCAGTACTTC.